This TCR beta chain was sequenced during a study of Graves' ophthalmopathy and Graves' hyperthyroidism. Study-level findings and limits: At 70.59% sensitivity and 72.22% specificity, the model predicted progression of the ophthalmopathy. Ophthalmopathy versus stable hyperthyroidism: 13-signature model gave roughly 88% sensitivity, 81.08% specificity.

RNA transcripts served as template for amplifying TCR beta CDR3 sequences. A first-round RT-PCR used HTBI primers, followed by a second-round multiplex PCR. TCRdb reprocessed the multiplex PCR reads with MiXCR, giving one entry per CDR3 protein. The sample consists of 500,000 to 700,000 distinct CDR3 sequences, 35% to 45% of them appearing once. Hyperthyroidism patients were newly diagnosed, under 2 months' duration, aged 18 to 65. Lactation, pregnancy, uncontrolled infections and other autoimmune diseases were all grounds for excluding patients. Per the germline V gene, CDR1 is SEHNR and CDR2 is FQNEAQ (reference sequence). CDR3 length equals 15 residues. The V gene lost 6 bases and the J gene lost 5 bases, with 16 bases spanning the gap. As regards this clonotype: Its antigen is not known.

Specimen: peripheral blood or thyroid tissue (not recorded which). The sequence was obtained from an adult man with Graves' hyperthyroidism. The V gene is TRBV7-9, the J gene TRBJ1-4; tentatively, D is TRBD1 (6 bases). The chain's CDR3 is CASSLSGGANEKLFF. CDR3 DNA: TGTGCCAGCAGTCTGAGCGGGGGGGCGAATGAAAAACTGTTTTTT.